By frequency, the clone carrying this T cell receptor beta chain registers medium-sized. Antigen: not known. This entry is derived from a study of human CD8 memory T cell subsets. This CDR3 contains 13 residues. CDR1 is SGHVS, CDR2 FQNEAQ, per germline. Healthy donors' buffy coats yielded the PBMC. The study used negative magnetic separation to enrich total CD8+ T cells. Broader study findings: Greater diversity was suggested by Chao1 estimates for stem-like memory T cells than for precursor exhausted T cells.

Sequencing libraries of TCR beta were made by UMI-labeled 5' RACE. TCRdb reprocessed the 5' RACE reads and stores each CDR3 protein as one record, lacking DNA. The table for this sample gives 5,600 or so distinct CDR3 sequences. V usage is TRBV7-8 and J usage is TRBJ2-7; no DNA is available, so the TRBD1 call from TCRdb remains unchecked. The sequence came from a human donor in good health. The sequencing sample was made of CD8+ effector memory T cells (TEM) sorted from PBMCs. Subset given: effector memory CD8 T cells, CCR7- CD45RO+ CD95+. CDR3 amino acids: CASRDRGAYEQYF.